The rows below give T cell receptor beta chains drawn from one sample of a study of technical replicates of blood from a few donors. Libraries were prepared by immunoSEQ multiplex PCR; TCRdb keeps only in-frame clonotypes and omits some of them. Of 60,000 to 80,000 clones detected, 92% appear once; the ten largest clones hold around 0.38%. The material sequenced was T cells isolated from PBMCs. Receptor source: a human donor in good health. CDR3s include the opening cysteine and the closing phenylalanine or tryptophan. A D gene is named only where the DNA matches it firmly. Clone size is shown for a subset of rows, as once, few, many or a class of expanded clone.

V gene: TRBV23-1
J gene: TRBJ1-3
D gene: -
clone size: -
CDR3 protein: CASSLAIGLSSGNTIYF
CDR3 DNA: TGCGCCAGCAGTCTCGCCATCGGTCTGAGCTCTGGAAACACCATATATTTT

V gene: TRBV6-5
J gene: TRBJ1-2
D gene: TRBD1
clone size: -
CDR3 protein: CASSSIQGVTSGYTF
CDR3 DNA: TGTGCCAGCAGTTCCATACAGGGGGTTACCTCTGGCTACACCTTC

V gene: TRBV6-5
J gene: TRBJ2-5
D gene: -
clone size: once
CDR3 protein: CASSKGVETQYF
CDR3 DNA: TGTGCCAGCAGTAAGGGGGTAGAGACCCAGTACTTC

V gene: TRBV7-9
J gene: TRBJ1-1
D gene: TRBD1
clone size: -
CDR3 protein: CASSRDRELPTEAFF
CDR3 DNA: TGTGCCAGCAGCCGGGACAGGGAGTTACCCACTGAAGCTTTCTTT

V gene: TRBV30
J gene: TRBJ2-3
D gene: TRBD2
clone size: -
CDR3 protein: CAWSVRREFNTDTQYF
CDR3 DNA: TGTGCCTGGAGTGTACGGCGGGAGTTTAACACAGATACGCAGTATTTT

V gene: TRBV11-2
J gene: TRBJ2-1
D gene: -
clone size: -
CDR3 protein: CASPPDLAAYNEQFF
CDR3 DNA: TGTGCCAGCCCCCCTGACCTAGCAGCCTACAATGAGCAGTTCTTC

V gene: TRBV30
J gene: TRBJ1-2
D gene: -
clone size: -
CDR3 protein: CAWTVNYGYTF
CDR3 DNA: TGTGCCTGGACCGTGAACTATGGCTACACCTTC

V gene: TRBV7-9
J gene: TRBJ2-3
D gene: -
clone size: -
CDR3 protein: CASTKDPGWRDPTDTQYF
CDR3 DNA: TGTGCCAGCACCAAGGACCCAGGGTGGCGGGACCCCACAGATACGCAGTATTTT

V gene: TRBV11-3
J gene: TRBJ1-1
D gene: -
clone size: -
CDR3 protein: CASSVWGEGPNTEAFF
CDR3 DNA: TGTGCCAGCAGCGTATGGGGGGAGGGACCGAACACTGAAGCTTTCTTT

V gene: TRBV5-8
J gene: TRBJ2-6
D gene: -
clone size: -
CDR3 protein: CASSRVSGANVLTF
CDR3 DNA: TGTGCCAGCAGCAGAGTCTCTGGGGCCAACGTCCTGACTTTC

V gene: TRBV4-1
J gene: TRBJ2-2
D gene: TRBD1
clone size: -
CDR3 protein: CASSPRTGDTGELFF
CDR3 DNA: TGCGCCAGCAGCCCCAGGACAGGGGACACCGGGGAGCTGTTTTTT

V gene: TRBV7-3
J gene: TRBJ2-1
D gene: -
clone size: -
CDR3 protein: CASSLIGSTAGNNNEQFF
CDR3 DNA: TGTGCCAGCAGCTTAATCGGTTCTACGGCGGGAAATAACAATGAGCAGTTCTTC